This TCR beta chain was identified during a study of T-cell reconstitution after alpha-beta-depleted transplantation in children. TCRbeta library construction was performed incorporating unique molecular identifiers. TCRdb used MiXCR to reprocess the PCR reads, holding one entry per CDR3 protein. The sample has hundreds of thousands of distinct CDR3 sequences, around 12% seen once; the top ten hold 0.79%. The V and J ends lost 6 bases and 4 bases respectively, with 10 bases between them. Germline V gives CDR1 SGHTA, CDR2 FQGNSA. CDR3 length: 13 amino acids. The source of this sequence is a girl aged 2 to 10 with congenital amegakaryocytic thrombocytopenia, due to receive a stem cell transplant. The V call is TRBV7-2, the J call TRBJ1-5; TRBD1 is a possible D gene (5 bases). The material sequenced was PBMCs, taken before TCRalphabeta/CD19-depleted stem cell transplant. The CDR3 is CASSPTANQPQHF. The CDR3 nucleotides are TGTGCCAGCAGTCCGACAGCTAATCAGCCCCAGCATTTT.